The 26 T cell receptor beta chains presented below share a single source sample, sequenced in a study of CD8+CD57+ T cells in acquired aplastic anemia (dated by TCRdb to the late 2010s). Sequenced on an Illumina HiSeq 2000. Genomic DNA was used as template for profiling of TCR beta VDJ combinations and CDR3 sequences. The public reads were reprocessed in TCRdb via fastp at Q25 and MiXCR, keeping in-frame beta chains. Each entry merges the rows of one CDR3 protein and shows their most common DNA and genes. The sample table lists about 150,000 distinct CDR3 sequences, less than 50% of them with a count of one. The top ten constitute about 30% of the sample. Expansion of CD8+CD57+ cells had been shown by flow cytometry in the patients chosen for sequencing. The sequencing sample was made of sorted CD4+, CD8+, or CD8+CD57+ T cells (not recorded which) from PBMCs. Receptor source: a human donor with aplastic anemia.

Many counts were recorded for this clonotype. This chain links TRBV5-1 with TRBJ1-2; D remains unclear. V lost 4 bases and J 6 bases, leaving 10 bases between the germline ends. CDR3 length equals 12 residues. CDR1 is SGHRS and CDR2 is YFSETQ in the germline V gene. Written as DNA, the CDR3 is TGCGCCAGCAGCCCCGAGAGGGATGGCTACACCTTC. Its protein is CASSPERDGYTF.

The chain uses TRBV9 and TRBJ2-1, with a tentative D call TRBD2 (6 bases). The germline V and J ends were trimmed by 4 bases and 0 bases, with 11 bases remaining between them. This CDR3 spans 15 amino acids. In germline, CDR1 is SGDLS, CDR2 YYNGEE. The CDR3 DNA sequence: TGTGCCAGCAGCTTGGAGGGGAGCTCCTACAATGAGCAGTTCTTC. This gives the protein CASSLEGSSYNEQFF.

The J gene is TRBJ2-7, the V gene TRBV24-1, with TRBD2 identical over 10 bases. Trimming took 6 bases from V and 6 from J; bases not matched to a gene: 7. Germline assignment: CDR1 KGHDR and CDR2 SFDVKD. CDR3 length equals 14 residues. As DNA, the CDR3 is TGTGCCACCAGTCCTAGCGGGAGATCAGTCGAGCAGTACGTC. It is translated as CATSPSGRSVEQYV.

Written as DNA, the CDR3 is TGTGCCAGCAGTTGGGGGACAGGGGGCAATCAGCCCCAGCATTTT. It is translated as CASSWGTGGNQPQHF. The chain combines TRBV27 with TRBJ1-5; TRBD1 aligns across 10 bases. V was pared by 4 bases and J by 2 bases, with 2 bases of the junction left unmatched. Per germline, CDR1 MNHEY and CDR2 SMNVEV (reference sequence). The CDR3 totals 15 residues.

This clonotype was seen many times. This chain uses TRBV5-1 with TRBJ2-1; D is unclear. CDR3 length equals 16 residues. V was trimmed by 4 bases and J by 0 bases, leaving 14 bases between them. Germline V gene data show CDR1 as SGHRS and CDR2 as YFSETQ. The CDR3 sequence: CASSPVYISSYNEQFF. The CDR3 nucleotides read TGCGCCAGCAGCCCCGTTTACATCAGCTCCTACAATGAGCAGTTCTTC.

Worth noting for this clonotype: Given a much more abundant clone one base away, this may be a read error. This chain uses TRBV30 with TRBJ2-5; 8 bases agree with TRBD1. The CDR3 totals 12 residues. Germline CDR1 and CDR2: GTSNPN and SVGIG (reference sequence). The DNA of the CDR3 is TGTGCCTGGGAACAGGGGGAAGAGGCCCAGTACTTC. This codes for CAWEQGEEAQYF.

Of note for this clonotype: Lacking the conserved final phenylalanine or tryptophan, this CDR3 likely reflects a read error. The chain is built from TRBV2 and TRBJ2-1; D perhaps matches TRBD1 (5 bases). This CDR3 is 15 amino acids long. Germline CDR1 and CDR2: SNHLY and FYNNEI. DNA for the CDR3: TGTGCCGGCAGGCGTATCGCCAGGGCCTACAATGAGCAGTTCCTC. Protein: CAGRRIARAYNEQFL.

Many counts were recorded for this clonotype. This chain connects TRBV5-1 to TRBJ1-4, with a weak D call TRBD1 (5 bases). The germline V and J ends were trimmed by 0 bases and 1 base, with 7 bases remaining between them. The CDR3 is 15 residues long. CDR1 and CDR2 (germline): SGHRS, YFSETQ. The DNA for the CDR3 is TGCGCCAGCAGCTTGGGTGGGGGAACTAATGAAAAACTGTTTTTT. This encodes CASSLGGGTNEKLFF.

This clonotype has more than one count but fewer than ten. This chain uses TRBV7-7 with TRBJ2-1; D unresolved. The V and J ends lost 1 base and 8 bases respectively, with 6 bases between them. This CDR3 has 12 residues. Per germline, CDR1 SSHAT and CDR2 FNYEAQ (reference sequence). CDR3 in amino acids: CASSLDGYEQFF. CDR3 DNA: TGTGCCAGCAGCTTAGACGGTTATGAGCAGTTCTTC.

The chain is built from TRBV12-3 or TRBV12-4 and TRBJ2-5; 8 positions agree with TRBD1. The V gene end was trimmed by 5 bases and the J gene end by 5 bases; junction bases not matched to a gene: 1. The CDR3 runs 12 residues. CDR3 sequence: CASSQGAETQYF. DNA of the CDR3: TGTGCCAGCAGTCAGGGGGCGGAGACCCAGTACTTC.

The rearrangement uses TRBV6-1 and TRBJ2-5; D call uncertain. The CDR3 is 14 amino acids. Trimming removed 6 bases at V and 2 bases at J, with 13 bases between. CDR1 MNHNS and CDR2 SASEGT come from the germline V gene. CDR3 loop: CASSLVWGQETQYF. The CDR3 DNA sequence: TGTGCCAGCAGCTTGGTTTGGGGACAAGAGACCCAGTACTTC.

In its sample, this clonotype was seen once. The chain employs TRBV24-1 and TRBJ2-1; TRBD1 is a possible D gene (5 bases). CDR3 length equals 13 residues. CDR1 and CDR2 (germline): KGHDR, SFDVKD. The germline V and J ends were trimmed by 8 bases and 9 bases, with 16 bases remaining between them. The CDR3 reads CATNTPTAREQFF. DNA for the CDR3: TGTGCCACCAATACCCCGACAGCCCGTGAGCAGTTCTTC.

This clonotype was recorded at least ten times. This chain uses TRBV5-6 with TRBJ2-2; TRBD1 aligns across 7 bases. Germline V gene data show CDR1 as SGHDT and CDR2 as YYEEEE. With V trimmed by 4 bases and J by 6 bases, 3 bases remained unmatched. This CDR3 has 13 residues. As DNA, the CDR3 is TGTGCCAGCAGCATAGGGACAGCCGGGGAGCTGTTTTTT. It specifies CASSIGTAGELFF.

DNA for the CDR3: TGCAGTGCTACCGGGTCAGGGGGCAATGAGCAGTACTTC. This encodes CSATGSGGNEQYF. The chain couples TRBV20-1 to TRBJ2-7; 8 bases are a match to TRBD1. Germline-derived CDR1 and CDR2 are DFQATT and SNEGSKA (reference sequence). The CDR3 consists of 13 residues. V lost 4 bases and J lost 7; bases outside the gene matches: 9.

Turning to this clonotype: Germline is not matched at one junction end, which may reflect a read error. For the CDR3, the DNA is TGTGCCAGCAGCTTAAGCCCCTCCCACTATGGCTACGCCTTC. Translation: CASSLSPSHYGYAF. The rearrangement links TRBV7-4 to TRBJ1-2; D unresolved. This CDR3 is built from 14 residues. Germline-derived CDR1 and CDR2 are SGHVT and SQSDAQ.

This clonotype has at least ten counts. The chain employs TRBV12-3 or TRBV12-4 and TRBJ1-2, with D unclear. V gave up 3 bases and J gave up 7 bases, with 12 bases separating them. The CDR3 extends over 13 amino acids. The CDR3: CASSFRAAVGYTF. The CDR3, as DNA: TGTGCCAGCAGTTTTAGGGCTGCAGTTGGCTACACCTTC.

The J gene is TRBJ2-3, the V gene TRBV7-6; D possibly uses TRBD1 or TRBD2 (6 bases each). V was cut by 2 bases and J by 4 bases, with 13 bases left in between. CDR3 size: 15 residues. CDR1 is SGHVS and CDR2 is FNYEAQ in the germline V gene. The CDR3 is CASSLIGGGADTQYF. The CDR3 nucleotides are TGTGCCAGCAGCTTAATCGGGGGCGGGGCAGATACGCAGTATTTT.

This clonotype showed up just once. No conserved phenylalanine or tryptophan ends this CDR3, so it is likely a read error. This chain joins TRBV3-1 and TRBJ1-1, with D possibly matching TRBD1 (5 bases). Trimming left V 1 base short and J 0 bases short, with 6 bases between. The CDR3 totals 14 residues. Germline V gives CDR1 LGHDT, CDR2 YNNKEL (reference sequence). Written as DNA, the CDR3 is TGTGCCAGCAGCCAAGCAGGGCTGAACACTGAAGCTTTCCTT. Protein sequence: CASSQAGLNTEAFL.

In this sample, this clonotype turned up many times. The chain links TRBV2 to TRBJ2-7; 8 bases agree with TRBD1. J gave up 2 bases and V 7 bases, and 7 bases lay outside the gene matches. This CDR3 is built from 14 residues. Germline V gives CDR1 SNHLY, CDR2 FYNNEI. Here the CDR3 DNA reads TGTGCCAGCAACCGGGACAGGAGTACCTACGAGCAGTACTTC. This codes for CASNRDRSTYEQYF.

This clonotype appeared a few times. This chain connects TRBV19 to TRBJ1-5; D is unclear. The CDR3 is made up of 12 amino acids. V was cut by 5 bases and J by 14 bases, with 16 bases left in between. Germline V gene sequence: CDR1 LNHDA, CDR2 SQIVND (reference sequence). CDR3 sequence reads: CASSGPYSYEHF. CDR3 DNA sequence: TGTGCCAGTAGTGGGCCTTATTCCTACGAGCATTTT. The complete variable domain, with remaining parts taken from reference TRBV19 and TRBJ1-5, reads DGGITQSPKYLFRKEGQNVTLSCEQNLNHDAMYWYRQDPGQGLRLIYYSQIVNDFQKGDIAEGYSVSREKKESFPLTVTSAQKNPTAFYLCASSGPYSYEHFGDGTRLSIL.

As DNA, the CDR3 is TGTGCCTCGGGGCCAGCGGGAACCTACGAGCAGTACTTC. Translated, it gives CASGPAGTYEQYF. The chain carries TRBV7-3 and TRBJ2-7, with 7 bases matching TRBD2. After removal of 11 bases from V and 2 bases from J, the junction contained 9 bases not matched to a gene. Germline V gene sequence: CDR1 SGHTA, CDR2 FQGTGA. The CDR3 covers 13 residues.

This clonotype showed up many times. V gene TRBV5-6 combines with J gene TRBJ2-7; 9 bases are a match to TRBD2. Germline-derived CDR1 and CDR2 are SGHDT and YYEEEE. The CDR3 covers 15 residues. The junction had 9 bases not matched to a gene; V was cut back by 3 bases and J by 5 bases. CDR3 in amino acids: CASSSNPGLANEQYF. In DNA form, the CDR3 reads TGTGCCAGCAGCTCCAACCCTGGACTAGCGAACGAGCAGTACTTC.

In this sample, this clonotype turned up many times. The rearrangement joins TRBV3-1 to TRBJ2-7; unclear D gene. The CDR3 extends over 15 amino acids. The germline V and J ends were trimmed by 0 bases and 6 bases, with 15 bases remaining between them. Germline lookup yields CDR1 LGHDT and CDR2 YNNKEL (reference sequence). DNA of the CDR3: TGTGCCAGCAGCCAAGACTTTGGGCCTCTCGGCGAGCAGTACTTC. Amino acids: CASSQDFGPLGEQYF.

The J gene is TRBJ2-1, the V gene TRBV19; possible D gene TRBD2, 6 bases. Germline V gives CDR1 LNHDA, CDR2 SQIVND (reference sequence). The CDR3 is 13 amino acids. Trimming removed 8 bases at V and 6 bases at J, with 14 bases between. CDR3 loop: CASALGGSNEQFF. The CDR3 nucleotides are TGTGCCAGTGCCTTGGGGGGTTCCAATGAGCAGTTCTTC.

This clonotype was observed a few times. The CDR3, as DNA: TGTGCCAGCAGCTCTATTACGAGGGCGCAAACCCTTCGGCCCCAGTACTTC. This translates into CASSSITRAQTLRPQYF. This sequence joins TRBV7-6 and TRBJ2-5; tentatively, D is TRBD2 (5 bases). The V and J ends lost 4 bases and 9 bases respectively, with 27 bases between them. The CDR3 sequence is 17 residues long. Germline V gene lookup returns CDR1 SGHVS and CDR2 FNYEAQ.

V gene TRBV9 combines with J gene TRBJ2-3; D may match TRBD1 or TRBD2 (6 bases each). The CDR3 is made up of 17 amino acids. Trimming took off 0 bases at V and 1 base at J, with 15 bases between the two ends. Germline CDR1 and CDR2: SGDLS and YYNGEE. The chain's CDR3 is CASSVEGGEMGTDTQYF. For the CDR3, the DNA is TGTGCCAGCAGCGTAGAGGGGGGCGAGATGGGCACAGATACGCAGTATTTT.